This T cell receptor (beta chain) is from a study of T cell responses to AZD1222 COVID-19 vaccine. This clone was seen a single time. Repertoires were generated with immunoSEQ multiplex PCR, while TCRdb's copy carries only in-frame clones and drops some. This table has 150,000 to 200,000 clones, about 92% appearing once. The germline gives CDR1 SQVTM, CDR2 ANQGSEA. V lost 5 bases and J lost 8, with 6 bases in between. CDR3 length equals 10 residues. J is TRBJ1-4 and V is TRBV29-1; D unresolved. The source of this sequence is an adult who received the AZD1222 COVID-19 vaccine. The sequencing used peripheral blood, collected 28 days after the second AZD1222 dose. Here the CDR3 reads CSVSMEKLFF. The CDR3 DNA is TGCAGCGTTTCCATGGAAAAACTGTTTTTT.